This T cell receptor (beta chain) was sequenced for a study of T cell changes during pregnancy in multiple sclerosis. Libraries were prepared by immunoSEQ multiplex PCR; TCRdb keeps only in-frame clonotypes and omits some of them. The table lists roughly 100,000 clones, around 91% of them singletons, with around 1.8% in the top ten. Germline V gene data show CDR1 as MNHNS and CDR2 as SASEGT. This CDR3 is 16 amino acids long. Trimming left V 2 bases short and J 1 base short, with 14 bases between. This TCR derives from a female donor in good health, enrolled as a control in a pregnancy study. This sequence joins TRBV6-1 and TRBJ1-1; tentative D call: TRBD1 (5 bases). This specimen was peripheral blood, taken after pregnancy. DNA of the CDR3: TGTGCCAGCAGTGAAATAGGGGTCCGAGGGAACACTGAAGCTTTCTTT. Protein: CASSEIGVRGNTEAFF.